These T cell receptor beta chains were read from a single sample in a study of T cells after posttransplantation cyclophosphamide. Generated by immunoSEQ multiplex PCR, the TCRdb table keeps only in-frame clones and is missing some. The sample has fewer than 55,000 clones; roughly 94% are singletons. The sequenced sample consisted of PBMCs. The receptors were gathered from a woman in her thirties in good health and a related stem cell transplant donor. The CDR3 runs from the conserved cysteine through the conserved F or W. D genes are given only for firm matches.

j_call d_call v_call cdr3_aa
TRBJ1-1 TRBD1 TRBV2 CASTRQGNTEAFF
TRBJ2-1 TRBD2 TRBV30 CAWTIKLAGYNEQFF
TRBJ1-2 . TRBV25-1 CASSEDEGYTF
TRBJ2-3 TRBD1 TRBV25-1 CASSKATGGGTDTQYF
TRBJ1-5 TRBD1 TRBV30 CAWSVQGGDQPQHF
TRBJ1-2 TRBD1 TRBV6-5 CASRWTGSYGYTF
TRBJ1-3 . TRBV11-2 CASSTPAGDGNTIYF
TRBJ1-1 . TRBV6-5 CASRPGVMNTEAFF
TRBJ2-5 TRBD1 TRBV5-1 CASGAGTGVRETQYF
TRBJ2-5 . TRBV7-3 CASSHQGPRETQYF
TRBJ1-1 . TRBV7-2 CASSPGVENTEAFF
TRBJ1-4 TRBD1 TRBV27 CASSLWKGQGTPTNEKLFF
TRBJ1-2 . TRBV6-6 CASSSYGYTF
TRBJ2-7 TRBD1 TRBV7-2 CASSGGAGQGFSYEQYF
TRBJ1-2 TRBD1 TRBV12-5 CASGLIQDRESGYTF
TRBJ1-1 TRBD1 TRBV28 CASSIRDRGVMNTEAFF
TRBJ2-7 . TRBV6-5 CASSYSGATLYEQYF
TRBJ2-5 . TRBV25-1 CASSWGQTQETQYF
TRBJ1-6 . TRBV4-2 CASSQDLGRSSPLHF
TRBJ2-5 TRBD2 TRBV5-1 CASSFGTSGGASETQYF
TRBJ2-7 . TRBV15 CATTEGVGVRMRYEQYF
TRBJ1-2 TRBD1 TRBV28 CASSTSTGTAHYGYTF
TRBJ2-2 TRBD1 TRBV4-3 CASSQTGKTGELFF
TRBJ1-4 TRBD1 TRBV18 CASSLNSGGANEKLFF
TRBJ1-1 TRBD1 TRBV6-5 CASSYLQGATEAFF
TRBJ1-5 . TRBV6-1 CASRTARNQPQHF
TRBJ2-3 TRBD1 TRBV6-1 CASSIGTGTDTQYF